This note documents a single TCR beta chain sequence. What antigen it recognizes has not been identified. Base quality data are lacking; no much larger clone is found one base away. For deep sequencing, PBMC libraries mostly used roughly 470 ng of input genomic DNA, with six replicates for each sample. Following the manufacturer's instructions, the team built TCRbeta libraries using the immunoSEQ hsTCRbeta kit. The finished libraries were brought together in one pool at 2.5 to 3 nM, which was then read using an Illumina NovaSeq 6000 S4 flow cell. Under the source paper's analysis protocol: The immunoSEQ Analyzer was used for raw data preprocessing and quality control. The analysis was restricted to productive rearrangements, with each unique CDR3 amino acid sequence defining a clonotype. Using the R package tcR, the researchers computed the Gini-Simpson index as their estimate of repertoire clonality. Gini indices were compared with Student's t test, and associations with tumor size change were assessed by Pearson correlation. TCRdb stores this immuneACCESS table with in-frame sequences only. Part of the clones is absent; in the studies checked, under half of the shortfall reflects unresolved V genes, and no reason is known for the rest. The V and J calls and clone size come from that table; D and trimming were worked out from the DNA. The table for this sample lists about 8,000 clones; 70% of them were counted only once. About 2.8% of the sample comes from the top ten.

Taken with the paper, the label for time point translates to: after neoadjuvant nivolumab, at surgical resection. None of the patients had received prior systemic or radiation treatment, and all were newly diagnosed with stage II-IVA oral cavity squamous cell carcinoma. The cohort was made up of patients with locally advanced, HPV-negative oral cavity squamous cell carcinoma. Peripheral blood mononuclear cells were analyzed directly and were not maintained or expanded in culture. The samples were obtained from a longitudinal correlative study of a single-arm phase II trial testing neoadjuvant nivolumab in oral cavity squamous cell carcinoma. Subject-matched pre- and post-treatment PBMCs and tumors from three responders and three non-responders underwent genomic DNA-based TCRbeta sequencing. Peripheral blood mononuclear cells were drawn once before nivolumab treatment and a second time after treatment, when surgery took place. The Maxwell RSC DNA from Cells kit was used to extract genomic DNA from PBMCs.

The germline V gene yields SQVTM for CDR1 and ANQGSEA for CDR2. V was cut back by 5 bases and J by 4 bases, leaving a gap of 17 bases between them. Reading from cysteine to phenylalanine, the CDR3 counts 14 amino acids. Only the CDR3 region is kept as DNA, spanning 42 bases read in frame from base 1. The data were obtained in a study of neoadjuvant anti-PD-1 for oral cavity cancer (dated by TCRdb to the early 2020s). Background for the entire study: Patients mostly received three to four biweekly doses of nivolumab at 3 mg/kg before curative-intent surgical resection. For patients who did not progress, a fourth nivolumab dose was given around day 43, followed by definitive surgical resection on days 50-56. Responders were defined as patients with complete response, partial response or stable disease by RECIST 1.1; non-responders were defined as patients with progression. A roughly 35% response rate was observed in the parent correlative cohort, in which around 12 patients were included.

Overall results and qualifications from the work: A higher pretreatment blood Treg/Th17 ratio correlated with both higher pretreatment blood TCRbeta clonality and lower post-treatment tumor TCRbeta clonality. TCR analyses included only three patients per response group, and the authors called for larger cohorts for validation. Within PBMCs, T cell clonality (Gini index) was significantly higher in non-responders than responders after neoadjuvant nivolumab.

The sample here was PBMCs, taken after nivolumab (anti-PD-1) treatment. The receptor chain draws on TRBV29-1 and TRBJ1-1, with TRBD1 tentatively as D gene (5 bases match). The source is a person aged 40 to 85 with oral cavity squamous cell carcinoma. The nucleotide sequence reads TGCAGCGTTTCTACAAGCGGTGGGGGCACTGAAGCTTTCTTT. Translated, this gives CSVSTSGGGTEAFF.